This T cell receptor beta chain was sequenced in a study of blood T cells in healthy people across ages. About the research overall: Per two T cells, about one barcoded beta molecule was captured through template switching.

Primers used in a second PCR of about 6 to 11 cycles were a sample-barcoded 5' primer and a J-beta primer mix. TCRdb analysed the 5' RACE reads with MiXCR anew, one entry per CDR3 protein. The table records more than 600,000 distinct CDR3 sequences, 25% of them present only once. The CDR3 is 17 residues long. Germline CDR1 DFQATT, CDR2 SNEGSKA (reference sequence). V lost 1 base and J 5 bases, leaving 23 bases between the germline ends. Drawn from each donor were about 9 milliliters of peripheral blood. The same sample was also studied in work on T cells of mothers and their children. That source adds: Mothers and children who were related shared slightly more overlap than unrelated pairs, but not significantly more. Evidence of persistent microchimeric T cell clones was absent.

The clonotype was recovered from a boy between 10 and 17 years old in good health. The sequencing sample was made of blood. The chain couples TRBV20-1 to TRBJ1-2; TRBD1 might be the D (6 bases). The CDR3 DNA reads TGCAGTGCTAGAGCGGGGGGGGCAGGGTTCCCTGCGTATGGCTACACCTTC. This translates into CSARAGGAGFPAYGYTF.